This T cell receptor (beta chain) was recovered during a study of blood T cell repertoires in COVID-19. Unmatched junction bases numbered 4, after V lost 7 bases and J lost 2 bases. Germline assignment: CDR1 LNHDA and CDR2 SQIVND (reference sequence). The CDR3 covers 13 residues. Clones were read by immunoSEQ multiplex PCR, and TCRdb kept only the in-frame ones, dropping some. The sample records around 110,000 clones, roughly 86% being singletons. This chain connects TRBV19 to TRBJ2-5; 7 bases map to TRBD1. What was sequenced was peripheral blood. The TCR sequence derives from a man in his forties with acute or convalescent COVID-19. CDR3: CASMDRQQETQYF. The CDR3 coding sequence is TGTGCCAGTATGGACAGGCAACAAGAGACCCAGTACTTC. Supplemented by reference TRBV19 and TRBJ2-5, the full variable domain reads DGGITQSPKYLFRKEGQNVTLSCEQNLNHDAMYWYRQDPGQGLRLIYYSQIVNDFQKGDIAEGYSVSREKKESFPLTVTSAQKNPTAFYLCASMDRQQETQYFGPGTRLLVL.